This T cell receptor beta chain was captured in a study of monozygotic twins with inflammatory bowel disease. UMIs incorporating a 6-nucleotide sample barcode were appended by means of template switching. The authors ran two nested PCRs of approximately 17 and 9 cycles on TCRalpha and TCRbeta cDNA. Reprocessing the 5' RACE reads, TCRdb reports a single entry for every CDR3 protein and omits DNA. The ten top clones account for roughly 2.6%, within a sample of a few hundred thousand distinct CDR3 sequences. Whole-study results and caveats: Discordant twins had repertoire similarity that did not differ from that of concordant twins, possibly from limited power.

The CDR3 loop spans 15 amino acids. Germline-derived CDR1 and CDR2 are ENHRY and SYGVKD. About this clonotype itself: Its antigen is as yet unknown.

The sequence was obtained from a human donor with ulcerative colitis or Crohn's disease, or a healthy co-twin of an affected twin (not recorded which). The sequenced material came from blood. The chain links TRBV10-3 to TRBJ1-2; TCRdb's D call of TRBD1 is untestable without DNA. The CDR3 here is CAISESSGVQAGYTF.